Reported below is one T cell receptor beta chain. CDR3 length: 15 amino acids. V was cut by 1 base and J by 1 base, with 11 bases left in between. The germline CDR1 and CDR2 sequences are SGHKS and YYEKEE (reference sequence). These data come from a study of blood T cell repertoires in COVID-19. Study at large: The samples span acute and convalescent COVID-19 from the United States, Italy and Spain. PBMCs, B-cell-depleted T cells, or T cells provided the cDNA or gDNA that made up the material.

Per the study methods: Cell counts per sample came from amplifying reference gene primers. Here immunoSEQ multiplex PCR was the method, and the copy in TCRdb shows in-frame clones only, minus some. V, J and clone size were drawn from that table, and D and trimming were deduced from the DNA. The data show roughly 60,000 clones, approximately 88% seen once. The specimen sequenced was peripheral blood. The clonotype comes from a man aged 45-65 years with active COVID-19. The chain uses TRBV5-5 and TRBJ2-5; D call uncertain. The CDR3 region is CASSLSGSFQETQYF. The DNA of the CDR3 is TGTGCCAGCAGCTTGTCAGGTTCCTTCCAAGAGACCCAGTACTTC.